These T cell receptor beta chains were read from a single sample in a study of CD8 T cells in ankylosing spondylitis. TCRdb re-called the 5' RACE reads through MiXCR, storing one row per CDR3 protein. The data show some 120,000 distinct CDR3 sequences, roughly 15% seen once. The specimen sequenced was blood, either unsorted or a sorted T cell fraction (not recorded which). These TCRs come from a female donor with ankylosing spondylitis or in good health (not recorded which). Each CDR3 is given with its conserved first and last residue.

TRBV5-1	17	TRBJ1-1	CASSLQGTADFYTEAFF
TRBV12-3/TRBV12-4	14	TRBJ2-1	CASRIHDSYNEQFF
TRBV5-1	17	TRBJ2-5	CASSLGTSGVPQETQYF
TRBV18	14	TRBJ2-1	CASSPVGGRNEQFF
TRBV3-1	13	TRBJ1-4	CASSQDRGEKLFF
TRBV2	15	TRBJ2-2	CASRLQGLNTGELFF
TRBV20-1	13	TRBJ1-1	CSALPGPSTEAFF
TRBV5-1	13	TRBJ2-7	CASSFTQGGEQYF
TRBV7-9	13	TRBJ1-2	CASSSMDRDGYTF
TRBV30	11	TRBJ1-1	CAAHTDREAFF
TRBV7-9	14	TRBJ1-1	CASSLDTVSTEAFF
TRBV20-1	15	TRBJ2-2	CSAKLAGGSAGELFF
TRBV19	15	TRBJ2-1	CASSTPGQGYNEQFF
TRBV11-2	18	TRBJ1-3	CASSLLRISMGSGNTIYF
TRBV12-3/TRBV12-4	15	TRBJ1-1	CASSPRDGLNTEAFF
TRBV6-5	15	TRBJ2-7	CASSYSYTASYEQYF